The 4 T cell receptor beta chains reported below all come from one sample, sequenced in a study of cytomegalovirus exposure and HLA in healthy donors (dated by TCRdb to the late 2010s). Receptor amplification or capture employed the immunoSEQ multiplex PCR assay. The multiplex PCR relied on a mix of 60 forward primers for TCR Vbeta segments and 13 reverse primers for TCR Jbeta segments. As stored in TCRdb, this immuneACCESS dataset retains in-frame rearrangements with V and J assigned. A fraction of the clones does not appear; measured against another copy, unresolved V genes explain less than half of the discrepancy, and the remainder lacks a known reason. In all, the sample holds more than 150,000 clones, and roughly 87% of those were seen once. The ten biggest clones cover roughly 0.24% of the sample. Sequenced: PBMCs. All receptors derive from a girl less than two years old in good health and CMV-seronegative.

DNA for the CDR3: TGTGCCAGTGCCGGGACTAGCGGAGAGACCCAGTACTTC. This translates into CASAGTSGETQYF. The chain combines TRBV6-4 with TRBJ2-5; TRBD2 aligns across 11 bases. Looked up from germline, CDR1 is MRHNA and CDR2 is SNTAGT. The length of the CDR3 is 13 residues. The J segment lost 4 bases and the V segment lost 9 bases, leaving 4 bases of the junction unmatched.

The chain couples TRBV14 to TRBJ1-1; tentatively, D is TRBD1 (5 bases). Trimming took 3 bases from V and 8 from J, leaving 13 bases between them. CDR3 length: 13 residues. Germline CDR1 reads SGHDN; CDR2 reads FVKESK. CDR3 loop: CASSQEPWTEAFF. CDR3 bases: TGTGCCAGCAGCCAGGAACCTTGGACAGAAGCTTTCTTT. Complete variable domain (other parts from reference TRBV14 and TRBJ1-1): EAGVTQFPSHSVIEKGQTVTLRCDPISGHDNLYWYRRVMGKEIKFLLHFVKESKQDESGMPNNRFLAERTGGTYSTLKVQPAELEDSGVYFCASSQEPWTEAFFGQGTRLTVV.

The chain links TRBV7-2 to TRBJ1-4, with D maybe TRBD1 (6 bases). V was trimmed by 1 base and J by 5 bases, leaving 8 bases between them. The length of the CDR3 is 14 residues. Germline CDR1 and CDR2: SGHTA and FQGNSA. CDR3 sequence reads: CASSLDRANEKLFF. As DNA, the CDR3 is TGTGCCAGCAGCTTAGACAGGGCCAATGAAAAACTGTTTTTT.

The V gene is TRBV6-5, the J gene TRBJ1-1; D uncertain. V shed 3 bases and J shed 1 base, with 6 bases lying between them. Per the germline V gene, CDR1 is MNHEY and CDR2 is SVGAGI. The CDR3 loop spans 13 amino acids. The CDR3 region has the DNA TGTGCCAGCAGTTATCGGGGGAACACTGAAGCTTTCTTT. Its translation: CASSYRGNTEAFF.